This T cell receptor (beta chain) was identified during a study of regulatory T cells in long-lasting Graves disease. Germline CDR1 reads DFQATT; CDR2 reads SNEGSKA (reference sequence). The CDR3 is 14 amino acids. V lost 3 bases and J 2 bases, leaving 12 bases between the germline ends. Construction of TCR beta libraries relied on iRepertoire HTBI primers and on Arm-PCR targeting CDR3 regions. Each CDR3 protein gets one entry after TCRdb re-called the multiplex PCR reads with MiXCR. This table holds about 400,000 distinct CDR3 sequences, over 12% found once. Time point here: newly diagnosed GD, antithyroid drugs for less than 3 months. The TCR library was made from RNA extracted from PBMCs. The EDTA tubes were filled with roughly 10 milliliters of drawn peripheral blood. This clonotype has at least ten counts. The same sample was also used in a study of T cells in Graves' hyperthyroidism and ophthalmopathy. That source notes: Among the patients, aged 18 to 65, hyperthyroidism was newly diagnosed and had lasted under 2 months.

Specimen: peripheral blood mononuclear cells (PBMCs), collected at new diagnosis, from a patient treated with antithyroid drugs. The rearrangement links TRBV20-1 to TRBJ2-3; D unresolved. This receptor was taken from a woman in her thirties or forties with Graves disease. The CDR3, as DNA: TGCAGTGCTAGTGGGCGCGTTACCACAGATACGCAGTATTTT. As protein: CSASGRVTTDTQYF.